This passage covers 14 T cell receptor beta chains from one sample sequenced in a study of shared clonotypes between healthy human individuals (dated by TCRdb to between 2020 and 2021). Receptor amplification or capture employed the immunoSEQ multiplex PCR assay. What TCRdb holds here is the immuneACCESS table cut down to in-frame rearrangements. Part of the clones is not present; checked against another copy, under half of the missing clones reflect an unresolved V gene, and the others are unexplained. The sample includes about 2.3 million clones, with 92% observed a single time. 0.37% of the sample lies in the top ten. Sequences were obtained from naive CD4+ T cells from PBMCs. Per the publication, the cell subset or site label means: CD45RA+ positively selected. The source is a man younger than 35 in good health. Some clones in this sample may be carry-over from other donors' samples.

The chain couples TRBV14 to TRBJ1-4; 7 bases align to TRBD1. The germline gives CDR1 SGHDN, CDR2 FVKESK. V shed 3 bases, J shed 7 bases, and the junction held 8 bases outside the gene matches. The CDR3 spans 15 residues. CDR3 DNA: TGTGCCAGCAGCCAGATACAGGGGCGAAGTGAAAAACTGTTTTTT. Translation: CASSQIQGRSEKLFF. Filled out from reference TRBV14 and TRBJ1-4, the complete variable domain reads EAGVTQFPSHSVIEKGQTVTLRCDPISGHDNLYWYRRVMGKEIKFLLHFVKESKQDESGMPNNRFLAERTGGTYSTLKVQPAELEDSGVYFCASSQIQGRSEKLFFGSGTQLSVL.

This chain joins TRBV4-3 and TRBJ1-2, with no clear D. Trimming pared 0 bases from V and 6 bases from J, leaving 11 bases between. Germline CDR1 LGHNA, CDR2 YSLEER. This CDR3 is 14 amino acids long. The CDR3 region has the DNA TGCGCCAGCAGCCAAGACCCCGGCGGGAATGGCTACACCTTC. This sequence encodes CASSQDPGGNGYTF.

The rearrangement uses TRBV7-9 and TRBJ1-1, with 10 bases fitting TRBD1. V lost 2 bases, J lost 1 base, and 13 bases stayed unmatched. This CDR3 is 19 amino acids long. Germline V gives CDR1 SEHNR, CDR2 FQNEAQ (reference sequence). The CDR3 is CASSLTRTGGFVGNTEAFF. Written as DNA, the CDR3 is TGTGCCAGCAGCTTAACAAGGACAGGGGGGTTCGTAGGGAACACTGAAGCTTTCTTT.

The J gene is TRBJ2-3, the V gene TRBV9; a possible D gene is TRBD2 (6 bases). The CDR3 is made up of 17 amino acids. Germline assignment: CDR1 SGDLS and CDR2 YYNGEE. Trimming removed 4 bases from V and 9 bases from J, with 27 bases in between. The DNA of the CDR3 is TGTGCCAGCAGCCAGTCGGGAGCCAACGCCGCGGGGATAACGCAGTATTTT. It specifies CASSQSGANAAGITQYF.

For this clone: The sample contains more than one DNA sequence encoding this CDR3. The chain employs TRBV6-5 and TRBJ2-5; D is ambiguous. V was shortened by 8 bases and J by 4 bases, with 5 bases between the two germline ends. CDR3 length: 10 amino acids. CDR1 and CDR2 from the germline V gene are MNHEY and SVGAGI. The CDR3 sequence: CASSGETQYF. The CDR3 nucleotides read TGTGCCAGCTCTGGAGAGACCCAGTACTTC.

The genes are TRBV5-1 and TRBJ2-1; D perhaps matches TRBD1 (6 bases). The germline CDR1 and CDR2 sequences are SGHRS and YFSETQ. V was pared by 0 bases and J by 9 bases, with 13 bases between. The CDR3 spans 14 residues. Here the CDR3 DNA reads TGCGCCAGCAGCTTGGTCGGACAGAGGACTGAGCAGTTCTTC. Translation gives CASSLVGQRTEQFF.

The rearrangement links TRBV6-1 to TRBJ1-6, with a possible D match to TRBD1 (6 bases). CDR1 and CDR2 from the germline V gene are MNHNS and SASEGT. This CDR3 has 14 residues. Trimming pared 7 bases from V and 8 bases from J, leaving 15 bases between. The CDR3 spells CASTVRGRDSPLHF. CDR3 coding DNA: TGTGCCAGCACCGTGCGGGGGCGAGATTCACCCCTCCACTTT.

V gene TRBV5-1 combines with J gene TRBJ2-2, with 10 nucleotides matching TRBD2. The CDR3 is 16 residues long. The V gene end was trimmed by 4 bases and the J gene end by 2 bases; junction bases not matched to a gene: 5. The germline gives CDR1 SGHRS, CDR2 YFSETQ. CDR3 amino acids: CASSPGTSENTGELFF. The CDR3 region has the DNA TGCGCCAGCAGCCCCGGGACTAGCGAAAACACCGGGGAGCTGTTTTTT.

The chain employs TRBV5-1 and TRBJ2-7; 9 bases are shared with TRBD2. Looked up from germline, CDR1 is SGHRS and CDR2 is YFSETQ. The CDR3 runs to 20 residues. The V and J ends lost 0 bases and 2 bases, in that order; junction bases with no gene match: 18. DNA of the CDR3: TGCGCCAGCAGCTTGGATACCCGCCGCGATCTAGCGGGGAAGACCTACGAGCAGTACTTC. Translated, it gives CASSLDTRRDLAGKTYEQYF. Full variable domain (rest looked up from reference TRBV5-1 and TRBJ2-7): KAGVTQTPRYLIKTRGQQVTLSCSPISGHRSVSWYQQTPGQGLQFLFEYFSETQRNKGNFPGRFSGRQFSNSRSEMNVSTLELGDSALYLCASSLDTRRDLAGKTYEQYFGPGTRLTVT.

CDR3 region: CASRLDGPHEQYF. DNA of the CDR3: TGTGCCAGCAGGTTAGACGGGCCCCACGAGCAGTACTTC. The V call is TRBV6-1, the J call TRBJ2-7; D is unresolved. The CDR3 covers 13 residues. Trimming pared 6 bases from V and 5 bases from J, leaving 14 bases between. The germline V gene encodes CDR1 MNHNS and CDR2 SASEGT.

This clone showed up just once. The rearrangement links TRBV7-2 to TRBJ1-2; D is unclear. The CDR3 runs 16 residues. V was trimmed by 0 bases and J by 6 bases, leaving 17 bases between them. Germline V CDR1 and CDR2: SGHTA, FQGNSA. The CDR3 nucleotides are TGTGCCAGCAGCTTAGCCCCTTCGGGGATAAGCGATGGCTACACCTTC. Amino acid sequence: CASSLAPSGISDGYTF.

The chain links TRBV5-1 to TRBJ2-1; weak D call: TRBD1 (6 bases). CDR1 is SGHRS, CDR2 YFSETQ, per germline. Trimming removed 5 bases from V and 2 bases from J, with 14 bases in between. This CDR3 is 15 amino acids long. CDR3 protein: CASSTATGTYNEQFF. CDR3 coding DNA: TGCGCCAGCAGTACCGCGACAGGCACCTACAATGAGCAGTTCTTC. Full variable domain (missing parts from reference TRBV5-1 and TRBJ2-1): KAGVTQTPRYLIKTRGQQVTLSCSPISGHRSVSWYQQTPGQGLQFLFEYFSETQRNKGNFPGRFSGRQFSNSRSEMNVSTLELGDSALYLCASSTATGTYNEQFFGPGTRLTVL.

This clone showed up just once. CDR3 sequence (DNA): TGTGCCAGCAGCCCGGAGGGTGTGAACACTGAAGCTTTCTTT. Encoded protein: CASSPEGVNTEAFF. V and J are TRBV7-9 and TRBJ1-1; D gene ambiguous. The V end lost 5 bases, the J end lost 0 bases, and 10 bases lay between the germline ends. Per germline, CDR1 SEHNR and CDR2 FQNEAQ (reference sequence). The CDR3 sequence is 14 residues long. Filled out from reference TRBV7-9 and TRBJ1-1, the complete variable domain reads DTGVSQNPRHKITKRGQNVTFRCDPISEHNRLYWYRQTLGQGPEFLTYFQNEAQLEKSRLLSDRFSAERPKGSFSTLEIQRTEQGDSAMYLCASSPEGVNTEAFFGQGTRLTVV.

The V call is TRBV6-1, the J call TRBJ1-1; 9 bases agree with TRBD1. Trimming cost V 6 bases and J 4 bases; bases outside gene matches: 3. Germline V gene lookup returns CDR1 MNHNS and CDR2 SASEGT. CDR3 length: 13 residues. The CDR3 loop is CASSQQGATEAFF. In DNA, the CDR3 is TGTGCCAGCAGCCAACAGGGGGCCACTGAAGCTTTCTTT.